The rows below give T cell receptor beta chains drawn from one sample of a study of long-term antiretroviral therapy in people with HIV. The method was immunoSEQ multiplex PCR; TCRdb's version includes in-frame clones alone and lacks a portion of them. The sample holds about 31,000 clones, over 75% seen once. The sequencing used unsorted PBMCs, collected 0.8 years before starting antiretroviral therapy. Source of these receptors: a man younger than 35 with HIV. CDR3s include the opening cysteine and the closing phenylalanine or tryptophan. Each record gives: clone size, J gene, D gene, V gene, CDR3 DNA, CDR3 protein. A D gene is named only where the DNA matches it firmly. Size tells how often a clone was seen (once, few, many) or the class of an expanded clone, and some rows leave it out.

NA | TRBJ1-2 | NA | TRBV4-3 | TGCGCCAGCAGCCAGGGTAATCCAAACTATGGCTACACCTTC | CASSQGNPNYGYTF
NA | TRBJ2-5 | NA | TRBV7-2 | TGTGCCAGCAGCATAGGGGAGACCCAGTACTTC | CASSIGETQYF
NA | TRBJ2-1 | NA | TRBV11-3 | TGTGCCAGCAGCTTAGAGACGGGAGTAGCGGCCTACAATGAGCAGTTCTTC | CASSLETGVAAYNEQFF
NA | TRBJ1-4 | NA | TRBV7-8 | TGTGCCAGCAGCCCCCGAATTTTCTCGAATGAAAAACTGTTTTTT | CASSPRIFSNEKLFF
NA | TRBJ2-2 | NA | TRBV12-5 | TGTGCTAGTGGTTCGGGCAGCCTTATCGGGGAGCTGTTTTTT | CASGSGSLIGELFF
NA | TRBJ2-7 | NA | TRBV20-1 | TGCAGTGGGGTCCACAGTTACGAGCAGTACTTC | CSGVHSYEQYF
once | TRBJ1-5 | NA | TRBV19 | TGTGCCAGTAGTATTCTTATGTTGGCAGGGGATAGCAATCAGCCCCAGCATTTT | CASSILMLAGDSNQPQHF
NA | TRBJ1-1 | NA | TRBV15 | TGTGCCACCAGCAGAGGTTTTCCGGGACAATTCCAAGCTTTCTTT | CATSRGFPGQFQAFF
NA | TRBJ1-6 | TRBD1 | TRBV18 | TGTGCCAGCTCACCACTCTGGAACACAGGGGTTAATTCACCCCTCCACTTT | CASSPLWNTGVNSPLHF
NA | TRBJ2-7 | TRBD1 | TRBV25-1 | TGTGCCAGCAGTGATCTAACAGGGGCCTACGAGCAGTACTTC | CASSDLTGAYEQYF
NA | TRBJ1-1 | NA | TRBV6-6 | TGTGCCAGCAGTTACGACGACCACACTGAAGCTTTCTTT | CASSYDDHTEAFF
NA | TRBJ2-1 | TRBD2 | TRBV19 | TGTGCCACTTCCGGACTAGCGGGATACAATGAGCAGTTCTTC | CATSGLAGYNEQFF
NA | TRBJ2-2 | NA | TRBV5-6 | TGTGCCAGCAGCTCTGGGAACACCGGGGAGCTGTTTTTT | CASSSGNTGELFF
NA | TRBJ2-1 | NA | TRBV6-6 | TGTGCCAGCAGTTTGGGACCCCACAATGAGCAGTTCTTC | CASSLGPHNEQFF
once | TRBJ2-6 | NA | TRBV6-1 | TGTGCCCTAGGGGACTCTGGGGCCAACGTCCTGACTTTC | CALGDSGANVLTF
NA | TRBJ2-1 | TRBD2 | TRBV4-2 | TGTGCCAGCAGCCGCACTCAGCGGGAGTCTGAGCAGTTCTTC | CASSRTQRESEQFF
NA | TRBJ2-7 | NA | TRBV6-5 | TGTGCCAGCAGCTCTCAACGGGTGCAGTACTTC | CASSSQRVQYF
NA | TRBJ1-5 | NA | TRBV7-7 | TGTGCTAGCAGCTTAGCAGGTCAGCCCCAGCATTTT | CASSLAGQPQHF
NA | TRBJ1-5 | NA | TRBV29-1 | TGCAGCGTTGCCGTGGCTGGCAACAATCAGCCCCAGCATTTT | CSVAVAGNNQPQHF
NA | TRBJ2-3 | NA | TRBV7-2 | TGTGCCAGCAGCTTAGCGTCTAGCACAGATACGCAGTATTTT | CASSLASSTDTQYF
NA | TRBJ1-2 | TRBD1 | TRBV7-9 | TGTGCCAGCAGCTTGTCAGGGGGCGATGGTGGCTACACCTTC | CASSLSGGDGGYTF
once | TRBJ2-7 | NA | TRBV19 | TGTGCCAGTAGTATAAAAGGCGTGCAGGGGGGCTACGAGCAGTACTTC | CASSIKGVQGGYEQYF
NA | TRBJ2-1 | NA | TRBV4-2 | TGTGCCAGCAGCCAAGATACATACAATGAGCAGTTCTTC | CASSQDTYNEQFF
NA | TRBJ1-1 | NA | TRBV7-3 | TGTGCCAGCAGCTTACGTGGCGACACTGAAGCTTTCTTT | CASSLRGDTEAFF
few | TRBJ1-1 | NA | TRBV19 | TGTGCCAGTAGTATAGCGCAGAACACTGAAGCTTTCTTT | CASSIAQNTEAFF
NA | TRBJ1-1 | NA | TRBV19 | TGTGCCAGTAGTACAATAAACACTGAAGCTTTCTTT | CASSTINTEAFF
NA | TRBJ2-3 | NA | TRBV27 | TGTGCCAGCAGTTTATCGCGGGGAATAGGCACAGATACGCAGTATTTT | CASSLSRGIGTDTQYF
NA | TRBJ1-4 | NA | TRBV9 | TGTGCCAGCAGCGTAGGGGGGTCCCATGAAAAACTGTTTTTT | CASSVGGSHEKLFF
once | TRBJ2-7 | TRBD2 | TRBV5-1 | TGCGCCAGCAGCTCTGGGACTAGCGGATTCCCGACCTACGAGCAGTACTTC | CASSSGTSGFPTYEQYF
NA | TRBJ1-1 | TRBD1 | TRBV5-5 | TGTGCCAGCAGCTTTGAGACAGGGATCACTGAAGCTTTCTTT | CASSFETGITEAFF
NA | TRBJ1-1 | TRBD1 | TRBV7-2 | TGTGCCAGCAGCGTTCGACAGGGTGGGACTGAAGCTTTCTTT | CASSVRQGGTEAFF
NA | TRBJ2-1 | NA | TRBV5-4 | TGTGCCAGCAGCTCCAAGGACGGCTACAATGAGCAGTTCTTC | CASSSKDGYNEQFF
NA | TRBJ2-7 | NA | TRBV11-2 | TGTGCCAGCAGTTCAGGAGGCAGTTCCTACGAGCAGTACTTC | CASSSGGSSYEQYF
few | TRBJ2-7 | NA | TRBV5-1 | TGCGCCAGCAACCCGGCCCCCAGGGACTCCTACGAGCAGTACTTC | CASNPAPRDSYEQYF
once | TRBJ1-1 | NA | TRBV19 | TGTGCCAGTAGTATACTCAGGGCGGACACTGAAGCTTTCTTT | CASSILRADTEAFF
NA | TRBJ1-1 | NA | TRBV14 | TGTGCCAGCAGCCCGAACGATTACACTGAAGCTTTCTTT | CASSPNDYTEAFF
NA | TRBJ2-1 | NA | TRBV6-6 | TGTGCCAGCAGTTTTGGGGGCTCCTACAATGAGCAGTTCTTC | CASSFGGSYNEQFF
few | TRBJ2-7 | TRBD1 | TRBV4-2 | TGTGCCAGCAGCCAGGAAGTTTGGGGGACAGGGGGCTACGAGCAGTACTTC | CASSQEVWGTGGYEQYF
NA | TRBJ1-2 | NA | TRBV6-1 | TGTGCCAGCAGTGATGGGTCGGGTGTAGGAGGCTACACCTTC | CASSDGSGVGGYTF
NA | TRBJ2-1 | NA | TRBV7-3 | TGTGCCAGCAGCTTAAAGTTTATTGCTAGGGTGCAGTTCTTC | CASSLKFIARVQFF
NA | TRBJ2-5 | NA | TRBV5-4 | TGTGCCAGCAGTTTCGCAGGGGAAGAGACCCAGTACTTC | CASSFAGEETQYF
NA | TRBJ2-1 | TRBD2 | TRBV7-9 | TGTGCCAGCAGACATCTAGCGGGGGGAATTCCTAGATTTAATGAGCAGTTCTTC | CASRHLAGGIPRFNEQFF
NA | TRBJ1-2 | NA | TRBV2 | TGTGCCAGCAGTACAGTAAACTATGGCTACACCTTC | CASSTVNYGYTF
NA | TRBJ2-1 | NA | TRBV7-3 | TGTGCCAGCAGCTTATACCCGGGAAACAATGAGCAGTTCTTC | CASSLYPGNNEQFF
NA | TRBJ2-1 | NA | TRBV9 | TGTGCCAGCAGAAGACGGGGCAATGAGCAGTTCTTC | CASRRRGNEQFF
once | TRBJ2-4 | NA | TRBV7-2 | NA | CASSFARGNVRYF
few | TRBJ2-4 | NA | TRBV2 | TGTGCCAGCAGAAATGGGTACATTCAGTACTTC | CASRNGYIQYF
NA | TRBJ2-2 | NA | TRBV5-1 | TGCGCCAGCAAAACGGGCTCCGGGGAGCTGTTTTTT | CASKTGSGELFF